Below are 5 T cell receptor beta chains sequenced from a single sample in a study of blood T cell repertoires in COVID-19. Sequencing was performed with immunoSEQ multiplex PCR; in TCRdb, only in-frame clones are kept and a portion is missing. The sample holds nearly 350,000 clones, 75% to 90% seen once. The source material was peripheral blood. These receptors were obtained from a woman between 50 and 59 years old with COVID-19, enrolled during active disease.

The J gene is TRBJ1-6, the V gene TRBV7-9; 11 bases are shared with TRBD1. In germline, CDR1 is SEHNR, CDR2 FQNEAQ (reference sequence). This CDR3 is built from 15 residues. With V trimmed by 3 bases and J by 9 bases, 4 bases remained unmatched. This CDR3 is CASSLIGQGASPLHF. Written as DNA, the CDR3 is TGTGCCAGCAGCTTGATCGGACAGGGGGCTTCACCCCTCCACTTT.

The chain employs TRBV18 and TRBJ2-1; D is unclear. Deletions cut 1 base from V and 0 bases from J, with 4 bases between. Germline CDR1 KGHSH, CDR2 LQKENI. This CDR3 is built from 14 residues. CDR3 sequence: CASSPQSSYNEQFF. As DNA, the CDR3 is TGTGCCAGCTCACCACAGAGCTCCTACAATGAGCAGTTCTTC.

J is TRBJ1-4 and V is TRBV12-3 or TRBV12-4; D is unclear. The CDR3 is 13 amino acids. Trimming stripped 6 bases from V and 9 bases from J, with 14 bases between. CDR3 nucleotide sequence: TGTGCCAGCAGCCCAAAGAGGGTGCAAAAACTGTTTTTT. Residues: CASSPKRVQKLFF.

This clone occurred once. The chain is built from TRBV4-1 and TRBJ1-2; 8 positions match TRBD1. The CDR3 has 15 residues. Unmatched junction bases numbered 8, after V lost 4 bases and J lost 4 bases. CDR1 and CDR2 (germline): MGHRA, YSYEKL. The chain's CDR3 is CASSPHQTGGYGYTF. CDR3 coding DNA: TGCGCCAGCAGCCCCCATCAAACAGGGGGCTATGGCTACACCTTC.

CDR3 loop: CASSYGQGAEAGAFF. CDR3 sequence (DNA): TGTGCCAGCAGTTACGGACAGGGGGCCGAAGCGGGAGCTTTCTTT. The J gene is TRBJ1-1, the V gene TRBV6-5; 11 nucleotides align to TRBD1. J was trimmed by 10 bases and V by 2 bases; bases with no gene match: 9. Germline CDR1 MNHEY, CDR2 SVGAGI. CDR3 length: 15 residues.